This section outlines one T cell receptor beta chain sequence together with its context. Its target is unknown. Repertoires were generated with immunoSEQ multiplex PCR, while TCRdb's copy carries only in-frame clones and drops some. The top ten clones hold around 0.86% of a sample with about 100,000 clones, approximately 84% of them seen once. This sample was included in a study of graft-versus-host responses after intestinal transplantation. At the level of the study: Among the recipients, transplants were multivisceral, liver-intestinal, or isolated intestinal. All of the recipients had induction that used anti-thymocyte globulin, then tacrolimus and steroids for 2 to 3 years. Study results and limitations: Some GvH clones appeared in ileal mucosa or blood before recipient bone marrow. Allografts of one patient group, those with graft-donor T cell macrochimerism, had high graft-versus-host to host-versus-graft clonal ratios.

The V and J ends lost 6 bases and 6 bases, in that order; junction bases with no gene match: 8. The CDR3 is 14 amino acids. Germline CDR1 reads MNHEY; CDR2 reads SVGAGI. The sequencing here drew on unstimulated CD4+ T cells sorted from spleen or lymph node cells, taken before transplant. The chain recombines TRBV6-5 with TRBJ1-5, with 7 bases matching TRBD1. This sequence was found in a human donor who was the organ donor for an intestinal transplant. CDR3 sequence: CASRRQGSAQPQHF. Written as DNA, the CDR3 is TGTGCCAGCAGAAGACAGGGAAGCGCTCAGCCCCAGCATTTT.